This entry features one T cell receptor (beta chain) sequence. Its antigen is unidentified. No DNA is given; TCRdb re-called the 5' RACE reads and lists each CDR3 protein once. The sample's table shows 300,000 to 450,000 distinct CDR3 sequences. This CDR3 region has 12 residues. Germline assignment: CDR1 SEHNR and CDR2 FQNEAQ (reference sequence). This entry belongs to a study of T cells expressing NK-cell markers. Study details: CD3+CD56+NKG2C+, CD3+CD56+NKG2C- and CD3+CD56-NKG2C+ T cells, once sorted, supplied the TCR beta repertoires.

General study points: Five or six donors showed dominant NKG2C+ clonotypes comprising about 1.0-7.0% of their CD8+ T cells.

The TCR originated in a man aged 18-70 years in good health. The sequencing input was blood T cells: a sorted CD56 or NKG2C T cell subset, CD4+ or CD8+ T cells, or bulk PBMC T cells (not recorded which). The rearrangement uses TRBV7-9 and TRBJ2-1; with no DNA, the TCRdb D assignment of TRBD2 cannot be verified. The CDR3 is CASTSGGREQFF.